The 24 T cell receptor beta chains below were found in one sample sequenced in a study of graft-versus-host responses after intestinal transplantation. Intraepithelial lymphocytes and lamina propria lymphocytes were released through processing of graft tissue. Sequencing was performed with immunoSEQ multiplex PCR; in TCRdb, only in-frame clones are kept and a portion is missing. The sample lists several hundred clones; 70% to 80% were seen once. This specimen consisted of ileum tissue, obtained about 250 days after intestinal transplant. These receptors came from a human patient who received an intestinal transplant, so some T cells may come from the graft donor.

The chain links TRBV6-4 to TRBJ2-2; D is possibly TRBD2 (5 bases). Trimming removed 2 bases at V and 6 bases at J, with 10 bases between. This CDR3 contains 14 residues. CDR1 is MRHNA, CDR2 SNTAGT, per germline. The CDR3 nucleotides are TGTGCCAGCAGTGACGGAGGAGAGTCCGGGGAGCTGTTTTTT. It translates to CASSDGGESGELFF.

The chain carries TRBV5-4 and TRBJ1-2; D is possibly TRBD1 (5 bases). This CDR3 region has 15 residues. Germline CDR1 reads SGHNT; CDR2 reads YYREEE (reference sequence). V shed 0 bases and J shed 2 bases, with 11 bases lying between them. The DNA of the CDR3 is TGTGCCAGCAGCTTGGGGGCCAGGGTGAACTATGGCTACACCTTC. Its translation is CASSLGARVNYGYTF.

This chain connects TRBV27 to TRBJ2-7, with 8 positions matching TRBD1. The length of the CDR3 is 14 residues. Per the germline V gene, CDR1 is MNHEY and CDR2 is SMNVEV (reference sequence). Trimming at V came to 5 bases and at J to 2 bases, leaving 5 bases not matched to a gene. CDR3 sequence (DNA): TGTGCCAGCAGTAGGGGACAGGCAACCTACGAGCAGTACTTC. It translates to CASSRGQATYEQYF.

This chain joins TRBV11-2 and TRBJ2-2; D not resolved. CDR1 and CDR2 from the germline V gene are SGHAT and FQNNGV. Trimming pared 0 bases from V and 7 bases from J, leaving 12 bases between. The CDR3 has 15 residues. The DNA for the CDR3 is TGTGCCAGCAGCTTAGAAGGGTCGGGCGTCGGGGAGCTGTTTTTT. As protein: CASSLEGSGVGELFF.

This clone was observed a single time. V gene TRBV6-1 combines with J gene TRBJ2-7; TRBD1 might be the D (7 bases). Trimming pared 4 bases from V and 0 bases from J, leaving 10 bases between. The CDR3 extends over 14 amino acids. Germline V gene lookup returns CDR1 MNHNS and CDR2 SASEGT. The DNA for the CDR3 is TGTGCCAGCAGTGGGGGGGACAGCTCCTACGAGCAGTACTTC. Translated, it gives CASSGGDSSYEQYF.

The table lists this clone with a count of one. This chain links TRBV19 with TRBJ1-4, with 7 bases that match TRBD1. Germline V lookup: CDR1 LNHDA, CDR2 SQIVND (reference sequence). Losses at the gene ends were 0 bases for V and 11 bases for J; bases not matched to a gene: 6. The CDR3 covers 14 residues. CDR3 sequence (DNA): TGTGCCAGTAGTATAGATCGACAGGGTGTGAAACTGTTTTTT. The encoded protein is CASSIDRQGVKLFF.

The chain uses TRBV2 and TRBJ1-4; D is unresolved. The length of the CDR3 is 15 residues. Germline-derived CDR1 and CDR2 are SNHLY and FYNNEI. Trimming stripped 2 bases from V and 6 bases from J, with 13 bases between. The CDR3 DNA is TGTGCCAGCAGTGAATTTGACATAAACGATGAAAAACTGTTTTTT. Translating gives CASSEFDINDEKLFF.

This sequence joins TRBV7-3 and TRBJ2-7; tentatively, D is TRBD1 (6 bases). The ends were cut back, 2 bases at V and 0 bases at J, with 17 bases in the middle. This CDR3 spans 17 amino acids. Germline V lookup: CDR1 SGHTA, CDR2 FQGTGA. The DNA for the CDR3 is TGTGCCAGCAGCTTAGTAGTAGGATCGGACAGCTCCTACGAGCAGTACTTC. Translating it yields CASSLVVGSDSSYEQYF.

J is TRBJ2-7 and V is TRBV5-1; 8 bases agree with TRBD2. Trimming at V came to 4 bases and at J to 4 bases, leaving 10 bases not matched to a gene. Looked up from germline, CDR1 is SGHRS and CDR2 is YFSETQ. The CDR3 is made up of 15 amino acids. CDR3 loop: CASSLAPGGQYEQYF. As DNA, the CDR3 is TGCGCCAGCAGCCTCGCTCCGGGGGGGCAATACGAGCAGTACTTC.

The chain is built from TRBV4-2 and TRBJ1-4; 10 bases fit TRBD1. V trimming: 0 bases; J trimming: 8 bases; junction bases outside the gene matches: 6. The CDR3 runs 16 residues. Germline CDR1 is LGHNA and CDR2 is YNFKEQ. The CDR3 spells CASSQDSGTGAEKLFF. The CDR3 bases are TGTGCCAGCAGCCAAGACTCCGGGACAGGGGCCGAAAAACTGTTTTTT.

V is TRBV6-1 and J is TRBJ2-3; D is unresolved. V shed 4 bases and J shed 5 bases, with 10 bases lying between them. This CDR3 region has 13 residues. Germline V gene sequence: CDR1 MNHNS, CDR2 SASEGT. This CDR3 is CASSAPPGDTQYF. CDR3 DNA: TGTGCCAGCAGTGCTCCCCCCGGAGATACGCAGTATTTT.

The table lists this clone with a few counts. This chain connects TRBV5-6 to TRBJ1-3; D gene unclear. Germline V gene sequence: CDR1 SGHDT, CDR2 YYEEEE. Deletions cut 2 bases from V and 1 base from J, with 10 bases between. The CDR3 is made up of 15 amino acids. The CDR3: CASSFGGLSGNTIYF. The CDR3 nucleotides read TGTGCCAGCAGCTTTGGTGGATTATCTGGAAACACCATATATTTT.

This rearrangement joins TRBV5-1 to TRBJ2-7, with 7 nucleotides matching TRBD1. In germline, CDR1 is SGHRS, CDR2 YFSETQ. V lost 9 bases and J lost 0; bases outside the gene matches: 3. The CDR3 is made up of 12 amino acids. CDR3 nucleotide sequence: TGCGCCACCGGACAGGACTCCTACGAGCAGTACTTC. This encodes CATGQDSYEQYF.

The chain joins TRBV10-3 to TRBJ2-2; D is possibly TRBD1 (5 bases). Germline assignment: CDR1 ENHRY and CDR2 SYGVKD. Trimming shortened V by 6 bases and J by 0 bases, and 11 bases separated the two germline ends. The CDR3 runs to 15 residues. CDR3: CAIRRAGSNTGELFF. In nucleotides, the CDR3 is TGTGCCATCAGACGAGCAGGGTCGAACACCGGGGAGCTGTTTTTT.

This clone was picked up one time. Compared with germline, one end of the junction differs, possibly owing to a read error. The chain has TRBV7-2 and TRBJ1-1, with TRBD1 matching 7 bases. Germline V gives CDR1 SGHTA, CDR2 FQGNSA. The CDR3 runs 14 residues. Here the CDR3 DNA reads TGTGCCAGCAGCCTAGCCACAGGGGCCACTGAAGCTTTCTTT. This translates into CASSLATGATEAFF. The full variable domain, with the rest looked up from reference TRBV7-2 and TRBJ1-1, is GAGVSQSPSNKVTEKGKDVELRCDPISGHTALYWYRQSLGQGLEFLIYFQGNSAPDKSGLPSDRFSAERTGGSVSTLTIQRTQQEDSAVYLCASSLATGATEAFFGQGTRLTVV.

This chain links TRBV4-2 with TRBJ2-3; 11 bases fit TRBD2. J lost 4 bases, V lost 1 base, and 4 bases had no gene match. Per germline, CDR1 LGHNA and CDR2 YNFKEQ. CDR3 length: 16 amino acids. CDR3: CASSQATSGSPDTQYF. The CDR3 DNA sequence: TGTGCCAGCAGCCAAGCTACTAGCGGGAGTCCAGATACGCAGTATTTT.

By share, this clone counts as large. The chain employs TRBV5-1 and TRBJ2-7; TRBD2 is a possible D gene (6 bases). CDR1 and CDR2 from the germline V gene are SGHRS and YFSETQ. The V end lost 4 bases, the J end lost 3 bases, and 14 bases lay between the germline ends. This CDR3 comprises 14 residues. CDR3 nucleotide sequence: TGCGCCAGCAGCCCCCGGGACTTCTACTACGAGCAGTACTTC. It codes for CASSPRDFYYEQYF.

This clone was picked up one time. This rearrangement joins TRBV6-4 to TRBJ2-3, with 8 positions matching TRBD2. V was clipped by 4 bases and J by 2 bases; unmatched bases: 5. The germline gives CDR1 MRHNA, CDR2 SNTAGT. This CDR3 has 15 amino acids. Written as DNA, the CDR3 is TGTGCCAGCAGTGCGGGTAGCGGGGACACAGATACGCAGTATTTT. Amino acid sequence: CASSAGSGDTDTQYF.

The rearrangement uses TRBV27 and TRBJ2-3, with TRBD2 identical over 7 bases. The CDR3 runs to 14 residues. V trimming: 5 bases; J trimming: 2 bases; junction bases outside the gene matches: 4. Germline CDR1 MNHEY, CDR2 SMNVEV (reference sequence). The chain's CDR3 is CASSVRDYTDTQYF. CDR3 in DNA: TGTGCCAGCAGTGTCCGGGACTACACAGATACGCAGTATTTT.

This chain uses TRBV5-1 with TRBJ2-5, with D possibly being TRBD2 (6 bases). The V gene lost 1 base and the J gene lost 1 base, with 11 bases spanning the gap. The germline V gene has CDR1 SGHRS and CDR2 YFSETQ. CDR3 size: 15 residues. CDR3 in amino acids: CASSLPGTLQETQYF. The CDR3 bases are TGCGCCAGCAGCTTGCCCGGGACTCTCCAAGAGACCCAGTACTTC.

This clone has just a few counts. The V call is TRBV6-4, the J call TRBJ2-5; 7 bases line up with TRBD2. Germline-derived CDR1 and CDR2 are MRHNA and SNTAGT. The CDR3 loop spans 15 amino acids. Trimming cost V 0 bases and J 4 bases; bases outside gene matches: 5. In DNA, the CDR3 is TGTGCCAGCAGTGACTCGGCGGGAGAGGGAGAGACCCAGTACTTC. Its protein product is CASSDSAGEGETQYF.

This clone was observed once. The genes are TRBV6-1 and TRBJ1-2; D perhaps matches TRBD1 (5 bases). Germline CDR1 reads MNHNS; CDR2 reads SASEGT. V was shortened by 3 bases and J by 6 bases, with 11 bases between the two germline ends. The CDR3 spans 13 residues. CDR3 residues: CASSDRETDGYTF. DNA for the CDR3: TGTGCCAGCAGTGACAGGGAGACAGATGGCTACACCTTC.

V is TRBV7-6 and J is TRBJ2-5; D uncertain. The length of the CDR3 is 14 residues. With 4 bases removed from V and 2 bases from J, the gap between germline ends came to 11 bases. CDR1 and CDR2 (germline): SGHVS, FNYEAQ. CDR3: CASSSYAGQETQYF. CDR3 coding DNA: TGTGCCAGCAGCTCGTATGCCGGGCAAGAGACCCAGTACTTC.

The gene calls are TRBV5-1 and TRBJ2-3, with a weak D call TRBD2 (6 bases). Germline CDR1 reads SGHRS; CDR2 reads YFSETQ. The length of the CDR3 is 16 residues. V was trimmed by 2 bases and J by 1 base, leaving 14 bases between them. The CDR3 is CASSLGASVGTDTQYF. CDR3 DNA: TGCGCCAGCAGCTTAGGGGCTAGCGTGGGCACAGATACGCAGTATTTT. The full variable domain, rest sourced from reference TRBV5-1 and TRBJ2-3, is KAGVTQTPRYLIKTRGQQVTLSCSPISGHRSVSWYQQTPGQGLQFLFEYFSETQRNKGNFPGRFSGRQFSNSRSEMNVSTLELGDSALYLCASSLGASVGTDTQYFGPGTRLTVL.